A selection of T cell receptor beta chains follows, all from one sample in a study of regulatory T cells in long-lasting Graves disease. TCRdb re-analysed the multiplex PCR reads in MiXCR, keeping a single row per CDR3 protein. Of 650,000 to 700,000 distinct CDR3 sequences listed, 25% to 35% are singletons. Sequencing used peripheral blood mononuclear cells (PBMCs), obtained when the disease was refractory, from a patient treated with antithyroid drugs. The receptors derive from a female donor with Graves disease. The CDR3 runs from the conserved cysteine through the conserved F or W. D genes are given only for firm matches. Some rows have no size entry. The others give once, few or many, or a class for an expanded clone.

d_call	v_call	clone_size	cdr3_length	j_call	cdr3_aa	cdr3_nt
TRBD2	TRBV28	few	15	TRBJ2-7	CASRRLAGGPYEQYF	TGTGCCAGCAGGCGACTAGCGGGAGGGCCTTACGAGCAGTACTTC
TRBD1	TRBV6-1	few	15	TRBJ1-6	CASSTTGAGDSPLHF	TGTGCCAGCAGTACGACAGGGGCCGGGGATTCACCCCTCCACTTT
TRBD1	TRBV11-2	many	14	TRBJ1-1	CASSVGQPNTEAFF	TGTGCCAGCAGCGTGGGACAGCCGAACACTGAAGCTTTCTTT
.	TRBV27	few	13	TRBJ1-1	CATSDSRNTEAFF	TGTGCCACCTCGGACAGCCGGAACACTGAAGCTTTCTTT
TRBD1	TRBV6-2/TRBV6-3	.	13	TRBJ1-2	CASSHRTGSSYTF	TGTGCCAGCAGTCACAGGACAGGGAGTAGCTACACCTTC
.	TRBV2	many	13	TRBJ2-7	CASKRATSYEQYF	TGTGCCAGCAAAAGGGCTACCTCCTACGAGCAGTACTTC
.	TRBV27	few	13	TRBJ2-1	CASSVYKWNEQFF	TGTGCCAGCAGTGTATATAAATGGAATGAGCAGTTCTTC
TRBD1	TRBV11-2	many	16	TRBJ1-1	CASSSYSRTGYTEAFF	TGTGCCAGCAGCTCGTATTCACGGACAGGGTACACTGAAGCTTTCTTT
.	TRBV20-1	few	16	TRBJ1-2	CSARDFLRNVNYGYTF	TGCAGTGCTAGAGATTTTCTCAGGAACGTTAACTATGGCTACACCTTC
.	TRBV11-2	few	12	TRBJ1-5	CASSLTGGPQHF	TGTGCCAGCAGCTTAACCGGGGGACCCCAGCATTTT